The rows below give T cell receptor beta chains drawn from one sample of a study of high-grade serous ovarian cancer treatment subgroups. Repertoires were generated with immunoSEQ multiplex PCR, while TCRdb's copy carries only in-frame clones and drops some. The table shows about 10,000 clones, with around four fifths occurring only once. Specimen: tumor tissue. The receptors shown here come from a human donor with high-grade serous ovarian cancer. The CDR3 runs from the conserved cysteine through the conserved F or W. A D gene is named only where the DNA matches it firmly. Clone size appears in some rows only: once, few, many, or a class for an expanded clone.

D gene: -; V gene: TRBV6-6; clone size: -; J gene: TRBJ1-5; CDR3 DNA: TGTGCCAGCCAAGACCGTCTGGGATATAGCAATCAGCCCCAGCATTTT; CDR3 protein: CASQDRLGYSNQPQHF
D gene: -; V gene: TRBV5-6; clone size: -; J gene: TRBJ2-7; CDR3 DNA: TGTGCCAGCAGCCCGGGGGAAGTTAGCTCCTACGAGCAGTACTTC; CDR3 protein: CASSPGEVSSYEQYF
D gene: -; V gene: TRBV27; clone size: -; J gene: TRBJ2-5; CDR3 DNA: TGTGCCAGCAGGGAGTACGGGAGTGGGGAGACCCAGTACTTC; CDR3 protein: CASREYGSGETQYF
D gene: -; V gene: TRBV7-9; clone size: -; J gene: TRBJ2-1; CDR3 DNA: TGTGCCAGCAGCTTAGGTTCTAGTCCCGTCAATGAGCAGTTCTTC; CDR3 protein: CASSLGSSPVNEQFF
D gene: TRBD2; V gene: TRBV5-1; clone size: -; J gene: TRBJ2-7; CDR3 DNA: TGCGCCAGCAGCTCGACGGGAGGTCCCTTCGAGCAGTACTTC; CDR3 protein: CASSSTGGPFEQYF
D gene: TRBD1; V gene: TRBV7-2; clone size: -; J gene: TRBJ2-7; CDR3 DNA: TGTGCCAGCAGCTTCAAGGAGGGGGGACAGGGTGGAATATACGAGCAGTACTTC; CDR3 protein: CASSFKEGGQGGIYEQYF
D gene: -; V gene: TRBV28; clone size: -; J gene: TRBJ2-1; CDR3 DNA: TGTGCCAGCAGTTTCTCTCTCCACCGGTTCTTC; CDR3 protein: CASSFSLHRFF
D gene: TRBD1; V gene: TRBV9; clone size: -; J gene: TRBJ2-1; CDR3 DNA: TGTGCCAGCAGCGAGACAGGGACATCCTACAATGAGCAGTTCTTC; CDR3 protein: CASSETGTSYNEQFF
D gene: TRBD1; V gene: TRBV19; clone size: -; J gene: TRBJ2-2; CDR3 DNA: TGTGCCAGTAGTCCCACGCGGACAGGGAACACCGGGGAGCTGTTTTTT; CDR3 protein: CASSPTRTGNTGELFF
D gene: -; V gene: TRBV4-1; clone size: -; J gene: TRBJ2-1; CDR3 DNA: TGCGCCAGCAGCCAAGCGGGTCCACCGGCCGACAATGAGCAGTTCTTC; CDR3 protein: CASSQAGPPADNEQFF
D gene: -; V gene: TRBV6-6; clone size: few; J gene: TRBJ2-1; CDR3 DNA: TGTGCCAGCAGCCCCAGGGACCCGGCCTTAAATGAGCAGTTCTTC; CDR3 protein: CASSPRDPALNEQFF
D gene: -; V gene: TRBV30; clone size: few; J gene: TRBJ1-2; CDR3 DNA: TGTGCCTGGAGTGTTTTTCGGGCTCACTATGGCTACACCTTC; CDR3 protein: CAWSVFRAHYGYTF
D gene: TRBD2; V gene: TRBV14; clone size: -; J gene: TRBJ2-2; CDR3 DNA: TGTGCCAGCAGCCCCTTTTTCAGCGGGAGGACCCTCACCGGGGAGCTGTTTTTT; CDR3 protein: CASSPFFSGRTLTGELFF
D gene: TRBD1; V gene: TRBV5-4; clone size: -; J gene: TRBJ2-1; CDR3 DNA: TGTGCCCAAACTGGAGGGACAGGGGCCTACAATGAGCAGTTCTTC; CDR3 protein: CAQTGGTGAYNEQFF
D gene: -; V gene: TRBV7-2; clone size: -; J gene: TRBJ1-5; CDR3 DNA: TGTGCCAGCAGCTCCTCGACCAATCAGCCCCAGCATTTT; CDR3 protein: CASSSSTNQPQHF
D gene: TRBD2; V gene: TRBV5-4; clone size: -; J gene: TRBJ2-3; CDR3 DNA: TGTGCCAGCAGCTTAGGAGCGGGAGGGTCGGTTGATACGCAGTATTTT; CDR3 protein: CASSLGAGGSVDTQYF
D gene: TRBD2; V gene: TRBV5-1; clone size: -; J gene: TRBJ2-5; CDR3 DNA: TGCGCCAGCAGCTTGCGGCAGCGGGAGGAGCAAGAGACCCAGTACTTC; CDR3 protein: CASSLRQREEQETQYF
D gene: TRBD1; V gene: TRBV19; clone size: -; J gene: TRBJ2-6; CDR3 DNA: TGTGCCAGTAGTATGCAGGGACAGGCGCTCTCTGGGGCCAACGTCCTGACTTTC; CDR3 protein: CASSMQGQALSGANVLTF
D gene: -; V gene: TRBV19; clone size: -; J gene: TRBJ2-1; CDR3 DNA: TGTGCCAGTAGTAGTCTCCACCCCGGTGAGCAGTTCTTC; CDR3 protein: CASSSLHPGEQFF
D gene: TRBD1; V gene: TRBV5-1; clone size: -; J gene: TRBJ2-1; CDR3 DNA: TGCGCCAGCAGCCCCGGGACAGGGGCGGAACAAGAGCAGTTCTTC; CDR3 protein: CASSPGTGAEQEQFF
D gene: -; V gene: TRBV5-1; clone size: -; J gene: TRBJ2-3; CDR3 DNA: TGCGCCAGCAGCTTGGCAACACCGCGCACAGATACGCAGTATTTT; CDR3 protein: CASSLATPRTDTQYF
D gene: TRBD1; V gene: TRBV5-1; clone size: -; J gene: TRBJ2-3; CDR3 DNA: TGCGCCAGCAGCTTCCATGACAGGGGCACAGATACGCAGTATTTT; CDR3 protein: CASSFHDRGTDTQYF
D gene: TRBD2; V gene: TRBV18; clone size: -; J gene: TRBJ2-6; CDR3 DNA: TGTGCCAGCTCACCATTTACCTCTGCTGGGGAGGGGCCTGGGGCCAACGTCCTGACTTTC; CDR3 protein: CASSPFTSAGEGPGANVLTF
D gene: -; V gene: TRBV6-1; clone size: -; J gene: TRBJ1-6; CDR3 DNA: TGTGCCAGCAGTGCCGGGGAACTGGGCTCACCCCTCCACTTT; CDR3 protein: CASSAGELGSPLHF
D gene: -; V gene: TRBV10-3; clone size: -; J gene: TRBJ2-7; CDR3 DNA: TGTGCCATCAGTGACAGGGGCTACGAGCAGTACTTC; CDR3 protein: CAISDRGYEQYF
D gene: TRBD2; V gene: TRBV5-1; clone size: -; J gene: TRBJ2-2; CDR3 DNA: TGCGCCAGCAGCTCCCTAGCGGGAACCGGGGAGCTGTTTTTT; CDR3 protein: CASSSLAGTGELFF
D gene: TRBD2; V gene: TRBV30; clone size: -; J gene: TRBJ2-2; CDR3 DNA: TGTGCCTGGAGTGTACTCGGGGGACTAGCGGACCCCCGAAACACCGGGGAGCTGTTTTTT; CDR3 protein: CAWSVLGGLADPRNTGELFF
D gene: TRBD1; V gene: TRBV7-6; clone size: -; J gene: TRBJ1-4; CDR3 DNA: TGTGCCAGCAGGTCCGACAGGGGGGAAGAAAAACTGTTTTTT; CDR3 protein: CASRSDRGEEKLFF
D gene: -; V gene: TRBV4-1; clone size: -; J gene: TRBJ2-1; CDR3 DNA: TGCGCCAGCAGCCAAGAAGGACGAGGGGGCAATGAGCAGTTCTTC; CDR3 protein: CASSQEGRGGNEQFF
D gene: -; V gene: TRBV29-1; clone size: -; J gene: TRBJ2-2; CDR3 DNA: TGCAGCGCTGAGAACACCGGGGAGCTGTTTTTT; CDR3 protein: CSAENTGELFF
D gene: TRBD2; V gene: TRBV27; clone size: -; J gene: TRBJ2-7; CDR3 DNA: TGTGCCAGCAGTTTATCGGGGGGGGAGGGGACCTACGAGCAGTACTTC; CDR3 protein: CASSLSGGEGTYEQYF
D gene: TRBD2; V gene: TRBV10-3; clone size: -; J gene: TRBJ2-2; CDR3 DNA: TGTGCCATCAGTGATCGCAAGGTTGTACTAGCGGGAGGGCCCGGGGAGCTGTTTTTT; CDR3 protein: CAISDRKVVLAGGPGELFF
D gene: -; V gene: TRBV5-4; clone size: -; J gene: TRBJ2-3; CDR3 DNA: TGTGCCAGCAGCTCAGAAAATAGGTTCGATACGCAGTATTTT; CDR3 protein: CASSSENRFDTQYF
D gene: -; V gene: TRBV2; clone size: -; J gene: TRBJ2-3; CDR3 DNA: TGTGCCAGCAGCGGACAAATTCCCACAGATACGCAGTATTTT; CDR3 protein: CASSGQIPTDTQYF
D gene: -; V gene: TRBV29-1; clone size: -; J gene: TRBJ1-5; CDR3 DNA: TGCAGCGTTGAAGATGGGAATGGGGATCAGCCCCAGCATTTT; CDR3 protein: CSVEDGNGDQPQHF
D gene: -; V gene: TRBV4-1; clone size: -; J gene: TRBJ2-7; CDR3 DNA: TGCGCCAGCAGCCAAGTCCAGGGTGGTTCCTACGAGCAGTACTTC; CDR3 protein: CASSQVQGGSYEQYF
D gene: -; V gene: TRBV5-1; clone size: -; J gene: TRBJ2-3; CDR3 DNA: TGCGCCAGCAGCTTGGTTCCCGGGGGCACAGATACGCAGTATTTT; CDR3 protein: CASSLVPGGTDTQYF
D gene: -; V gene: TRBV12-5; clone size: -; J gene: TRBJ2-3; CDR3 DNA: TGTGCTAGTGGTTCGGGAATGAGGGGCTCAACAGATACGCAGTATTTT; CDR3 protein: CASGSGMRGSTDTQYF
D gene: -; V gene: TRBV29-1; clone size: -; J gene: TRBJ1-2; CDR3 DNA: TGCAGCGTTGCGGACACAAACTATGGCTACACCTTC; CDR3 protein: CSVADTNYGYTF
D gene: TRBD2; V gene: TRBV9; clone size: -; J gene: TRBJ2-1; CDR3 DNA: TGTGCCAGCAGCGTAGGAAGCGGGAGCTCGCGTGAGCAGTTCTTC; CDR3 protein: CASSVGSGSSREQFF
D gene: TRBD2; V gene: TRBV6-1; clone size: once; J gene: TRBJ2-5; CDR3 DNA: TGTGCCAGCAGTGACCGACTAGCGGGAGGGGCAGAGACCCAGTACTTC; CDR3 protein: CASSDRLAGGAETQYF
D gene: -; V gene: TRBV7-2; clone size: -; J gene: TRBJ1-3; CDR3 DNA: TGTGCCAGCAGCTTAGGGGGAGGGTCTGGAAACACCATATATTTT; CDR3 protein: CASSLGGGSGNTIYF
D gene: TRBD1; V gene: TRBV5-1; clone size: -; J gene: TRBJ2-1; CDR3 DNA: TGCGCCAGCAGCTGGGGGGATGGGCGGGACAGGGGTCGTGAGCAGTTCTTC; CDR3 protein: CASSWGDGRDRGREQFF
D gene: -; V gene: TRBV5-4; clone size: -; J gene: TRBJ2-1; CDR3 DNA: TGTGCCAGCAGCTTGTTACGGGAGCAATACAATGAGCAGTTCTTC; CDR3 protein: CASSLLREQYNEQFF
D gene: TRBD1; V gene: TRBV9; clone size: -; J gene: TRBJ2-5; CDR3 DNA: TGTGCCAGCACGAGGACAGGGGGTATGGAGACCCAGTACTTC; CDR3 protein: CASTRTGGMETQYF
D gene: TRBD2; V gene: TRBV7-9; clone size: -; J gene: TRBJ2-3; CDR3 DNA: TGTGCCAGCAGCTTCTGGACTAGCGGGAGCCGGCGAGATACGCAGTATTTT; CDR3 protein: CASSFWTSGSRRDTQYF
D gene: -; V gene: TRBV27; clone size: -; J gene: TRBJ2-7; CDR3 DNA: TGTGCCAGCAGTTTAAATCCGACGAGATCCTACGAGCAGTACTTC; CDR3 protein: CASSLNPTRSYEQYF
D gene: -; V gene: TRBV5-6; clone size: -; J gene: TRBJ1-2; CDR3 DNA: TGTGCCAGCAGCCGCGGCGAATCCAGGCTCTACTATGGCTACACCTTC; CDR3 protein: CASSRGESRLYYGYTF